This is a list of T cell receptor beta chains from one sample in a study of blood T cell repertoires in COVID-19. TCRdb's copy holds only in-frame clones and misses some; the assay was immunoSEQ multiplex PCR. The data hold 250,000 to 350,000 clones, with almost 90% observed a single time. The sequenced sample was peripheral blood. These receptors all come from a woman in her twenties or thirties with COVID-19, enrolled during active disease. The conserved cysteine and the conserved F or W are not part of the CDR3 here.

j_gene: TRBJ1-1
len: 13
v_gene: TRBV11-3
CDR3aa: ASSPQGGIVTEAF

j_gene: TRBJ1-1
len: 11
v_gene: TRBV27
CDR3aa: ASWQGGMDEAF

j_gene: TRBJ2-2
len: 14
v_gene: TRBV18
CDR3aa: ASSLTGTGGTGELF

j_gene: TRBJ1-5
len: 11
v_gene: TRBV29-1
CDR3aa: SAIQGTNQPQH

j_gene: TRBJ1-2
len: 13
v_gene: TRBV7-9
CDR3aa: ASSPTDRDDYGYT

j_gene: TRBJ2-1
len: 13
v_gene: TRBV4-1
CDR3aa: ASSQGLRETDEQF

j_gene: TRBJ2-5
len: 13
v_gene: TRBV30
CDR3aa: AWTSGIPAGLTQY

j_gene: TRBJ1-4
len: 15
v_gene: TRBV4-1
CDR3aa: ASSPSPSGTTNEKLF

j_gene: TRBJ1-4
len: 13
v_gene: TRBV7-2
CDR3aa: ASSLAWGSNEKLF

j_gene: TRBJ1-1
len: 13
v_gene: TRBV18
CDR3aa: ASSPGAALEAEAF

j_gene: TRBJ1-4
len: 10
v_gene: TRBV19
CDR3aa: ASSRVNEKLF